This TCR beta chain was identified during a study of T cell changes during pregnancy in multiple sclerosis. CDR3 length: 13 residues. The germline V gene has CDR1 MGHRA and CDR2 YSYEKL. The V end was cut by 5 bases, the J end by 5 bases, with 12 bases between. Assay: immunoSEQ multiplex PCR; the TCRdb copy retains only in-frame clones and omits some. The sample has tens of thousands of clones; roughly 96% are singletons. This clonotype was obtained from a female donor with multiple sclerosis, enrolled in a pregnancy study. The chain uses TRBV4-1 and TRBJ1-1; unclear D gene. Material: CD8+ T cells from peripheral blood mononuclear cells, obtained after pregnancy. The CDR3 DNA sequence: TGCGCCAGCAGCGTCCTTCTAGGTACTGAAGCTTTCTTT. Its protein product is CASSVLLGTEAFF.